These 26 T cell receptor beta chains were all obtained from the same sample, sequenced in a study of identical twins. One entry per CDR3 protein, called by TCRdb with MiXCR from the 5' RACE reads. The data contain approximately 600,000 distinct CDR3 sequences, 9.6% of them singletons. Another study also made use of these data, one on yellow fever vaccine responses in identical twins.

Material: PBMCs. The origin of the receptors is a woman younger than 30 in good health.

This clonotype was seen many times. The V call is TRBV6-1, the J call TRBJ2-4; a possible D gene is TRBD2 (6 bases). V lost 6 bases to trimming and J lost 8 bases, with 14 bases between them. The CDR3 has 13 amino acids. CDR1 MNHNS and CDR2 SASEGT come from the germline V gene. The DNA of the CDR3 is TGTGCCAGCAGCCGGGACTCTTTGGACATTCAGTACTTC. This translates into CASSRDSLDIQYF.

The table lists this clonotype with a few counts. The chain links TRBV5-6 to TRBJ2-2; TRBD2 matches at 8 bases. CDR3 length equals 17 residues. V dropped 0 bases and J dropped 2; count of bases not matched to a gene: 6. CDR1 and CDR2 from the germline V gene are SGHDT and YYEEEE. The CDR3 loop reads CASSLGPRGANTGELFF. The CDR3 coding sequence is TGTGCCAGCAGCTTGGGTCCGCGGGGGGCCAACACCGGGGAGCTGTTTTTT.

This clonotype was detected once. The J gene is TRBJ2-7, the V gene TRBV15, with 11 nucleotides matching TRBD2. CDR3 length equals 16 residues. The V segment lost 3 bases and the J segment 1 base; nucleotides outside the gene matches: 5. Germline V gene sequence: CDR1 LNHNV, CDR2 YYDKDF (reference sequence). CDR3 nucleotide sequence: TGTGCCACCAGCAGTTACCTAGCGGGGGGTTCCTACGAGCAGTACTTC. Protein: CATSSYLAGGSYEQYF.

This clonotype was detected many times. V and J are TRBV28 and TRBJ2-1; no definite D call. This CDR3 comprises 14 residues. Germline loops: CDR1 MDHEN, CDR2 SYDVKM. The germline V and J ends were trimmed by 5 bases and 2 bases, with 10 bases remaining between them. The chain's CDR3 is CASSPMATYNEQFF. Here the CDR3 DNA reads TGTGCCAGCAGTCCAATGGCGACCTACAATGAGCAGTTCTTC.

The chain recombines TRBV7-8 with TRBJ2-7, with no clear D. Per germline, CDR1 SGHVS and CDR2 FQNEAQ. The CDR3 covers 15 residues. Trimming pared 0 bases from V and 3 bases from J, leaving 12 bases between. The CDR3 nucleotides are TGTGCCAGCAGCTTAGCTCGAGCCCAAAGCTACGAGCAGTACTTC. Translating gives CASSLARAQSYEQYF.

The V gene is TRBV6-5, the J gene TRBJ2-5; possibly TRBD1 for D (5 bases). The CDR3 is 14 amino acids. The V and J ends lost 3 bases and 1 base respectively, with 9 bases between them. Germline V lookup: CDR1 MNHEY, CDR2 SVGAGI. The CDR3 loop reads CASSYLGVQETQYF. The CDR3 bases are TGTGCCAGCAGTTATCTAGGGGTCCAAGAGACCCAGTACTTC.

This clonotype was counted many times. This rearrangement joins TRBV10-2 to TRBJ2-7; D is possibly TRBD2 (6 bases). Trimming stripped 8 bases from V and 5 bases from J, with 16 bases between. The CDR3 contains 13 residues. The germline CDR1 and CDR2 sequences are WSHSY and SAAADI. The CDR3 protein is CASYGRDDDEQYF. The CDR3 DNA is TGCGCCAGCTATGGGCGGGATGACGACGAGCAGTACTTC.

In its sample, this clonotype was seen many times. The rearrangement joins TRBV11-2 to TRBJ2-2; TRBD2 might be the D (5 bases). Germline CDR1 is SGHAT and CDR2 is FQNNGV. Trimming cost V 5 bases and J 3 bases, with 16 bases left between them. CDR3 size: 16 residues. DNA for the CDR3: TGTGCCAGCAGCCTGCGTAGAGGGCCGTACACCGGGGAGCTGTTTTTT. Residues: CASSLRRGPYTGELFF.

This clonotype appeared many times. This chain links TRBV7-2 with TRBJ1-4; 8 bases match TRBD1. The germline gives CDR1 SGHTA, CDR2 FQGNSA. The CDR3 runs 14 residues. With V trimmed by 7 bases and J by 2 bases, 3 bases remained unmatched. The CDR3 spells CASTSGGTNEKLFF. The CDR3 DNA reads TGTGCCAGCACCTCAGGGGGCACTAATGAAAAACTGTTTTTT.

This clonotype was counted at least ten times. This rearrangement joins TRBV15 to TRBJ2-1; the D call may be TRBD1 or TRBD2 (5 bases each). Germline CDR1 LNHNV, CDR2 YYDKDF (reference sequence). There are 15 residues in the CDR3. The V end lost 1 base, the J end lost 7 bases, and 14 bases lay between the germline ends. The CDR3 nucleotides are TGTGCCACCAGCAGAGTTTTAACAGGAGGAAATGAGCAGTTCTTC. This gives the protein CATSRVLTGGNEQFF.

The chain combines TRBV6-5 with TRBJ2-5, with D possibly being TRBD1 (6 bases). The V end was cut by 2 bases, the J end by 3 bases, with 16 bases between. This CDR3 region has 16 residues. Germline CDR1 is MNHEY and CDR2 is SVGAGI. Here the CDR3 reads CASSYGTSQPKETQYF. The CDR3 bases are TGTGCCAGCAGTTACGGGACATCACAACCCAAAGAGACCCAGTACTTC.

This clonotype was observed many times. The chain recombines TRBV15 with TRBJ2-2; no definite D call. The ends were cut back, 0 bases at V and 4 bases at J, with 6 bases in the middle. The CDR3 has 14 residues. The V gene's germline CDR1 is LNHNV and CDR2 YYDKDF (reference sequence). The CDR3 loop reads CATSRDRLTGELFF. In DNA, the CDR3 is TGTGCCACCAGCAGAGATCGCCTCACCGGGGAGCTGTTTTTT.

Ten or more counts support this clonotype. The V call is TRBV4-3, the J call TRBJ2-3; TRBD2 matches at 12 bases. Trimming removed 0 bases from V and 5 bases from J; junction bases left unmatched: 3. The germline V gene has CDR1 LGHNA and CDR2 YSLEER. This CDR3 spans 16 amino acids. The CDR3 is CASSQEASGREDTQYF. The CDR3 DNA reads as TGCGCCAGCAGCCAAGAAGCTAGCGGGAGGGAAGATACGCAGTATTTT.

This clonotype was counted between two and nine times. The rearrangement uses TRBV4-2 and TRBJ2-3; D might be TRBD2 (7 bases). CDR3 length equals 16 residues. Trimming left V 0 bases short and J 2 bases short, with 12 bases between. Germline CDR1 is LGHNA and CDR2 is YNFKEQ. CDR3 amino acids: CASSQDRGGDTDTQYF. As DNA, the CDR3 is TGTGCCAGCAGCCAAGATCGCGGGGGCGACACAGATACGCAGTATTTT.

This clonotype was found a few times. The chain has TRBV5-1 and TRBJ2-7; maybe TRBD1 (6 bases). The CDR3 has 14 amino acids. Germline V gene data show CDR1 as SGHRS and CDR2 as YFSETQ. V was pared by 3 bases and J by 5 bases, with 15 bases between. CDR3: CASSSIRDTHEQYF. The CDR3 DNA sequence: TGCGCCAGCAGCTCTATCCGGGACACCCACGAGCAGTACTTC.

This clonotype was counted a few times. The CDR3 region has the DNA TGTGCCAGCAGCTTGAAGGTGGTACTTGAGCAGTTCTTC. It is translated as CASSLKVVLEQFF. The V call is TRBV5-5, the J call TRBJ2-1; D is unresolved. CDR3 length: 13 residues. CDR1 is SGHKS, CDR2 YYEKEE, per germline (reference sequence). V dropped 1 base and J dropped 9 bases, with 11 bases sitting between them.

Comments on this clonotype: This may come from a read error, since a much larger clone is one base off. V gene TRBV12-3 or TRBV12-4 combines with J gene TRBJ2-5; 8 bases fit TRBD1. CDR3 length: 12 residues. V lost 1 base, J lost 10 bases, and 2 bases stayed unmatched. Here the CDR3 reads CASSLGTGHQYF. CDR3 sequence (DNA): TGTGCCAGCAGTTTAGGGACAGGGCACCAGTACTTC.

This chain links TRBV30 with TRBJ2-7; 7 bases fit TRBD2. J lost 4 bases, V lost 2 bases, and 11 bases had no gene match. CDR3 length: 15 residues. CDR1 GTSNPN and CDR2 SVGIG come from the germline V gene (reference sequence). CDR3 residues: CAWSSGGSLRYEQYF. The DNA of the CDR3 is TGTGCCTGGAGTTCAGGCGGGAGCCTCAGGTACGAGCAGTACTTC.

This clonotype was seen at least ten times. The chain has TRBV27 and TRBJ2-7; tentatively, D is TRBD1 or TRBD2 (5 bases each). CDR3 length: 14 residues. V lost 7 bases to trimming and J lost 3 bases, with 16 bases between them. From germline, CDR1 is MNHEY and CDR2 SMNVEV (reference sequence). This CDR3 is CASKIIGGNYEQYF. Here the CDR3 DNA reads TGTGCCAGCAAAATTATTGGGGGAAACTACGAGCAGTACTTC.

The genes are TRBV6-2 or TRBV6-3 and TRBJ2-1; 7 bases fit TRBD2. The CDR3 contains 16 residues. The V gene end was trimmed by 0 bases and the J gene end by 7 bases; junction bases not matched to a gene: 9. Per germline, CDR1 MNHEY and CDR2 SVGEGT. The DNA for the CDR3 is TGTGCCAGCAGTTACTCGGGGACCCTCGGGAGGAATGAGCAGTTCTTC. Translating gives CASSYSGTLGRNEQFF.

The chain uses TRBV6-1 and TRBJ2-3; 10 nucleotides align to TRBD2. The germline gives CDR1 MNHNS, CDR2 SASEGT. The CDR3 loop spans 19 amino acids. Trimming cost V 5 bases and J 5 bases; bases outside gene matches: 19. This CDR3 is CASSTRGLAGVGFGDTQYF. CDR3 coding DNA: TGTGCCAGCAGTACCCGGGGCCTAGCGGGAGTGGGGTTCGGAGATACGCAGTATTTT.

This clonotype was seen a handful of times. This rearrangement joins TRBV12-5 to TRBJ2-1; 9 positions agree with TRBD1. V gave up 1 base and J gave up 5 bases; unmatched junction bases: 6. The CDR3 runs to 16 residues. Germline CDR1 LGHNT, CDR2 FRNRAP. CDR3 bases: TGTGCTAGTGGTTTGGCAACAGGGGGCCCTAACAATGAGCAGTTCTTC. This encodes CASGLATGGPNNEQFF.

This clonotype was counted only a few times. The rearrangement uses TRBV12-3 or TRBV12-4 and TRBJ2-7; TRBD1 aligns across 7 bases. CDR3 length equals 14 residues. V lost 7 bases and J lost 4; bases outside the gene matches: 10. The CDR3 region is CASKPTGTLYEQYF. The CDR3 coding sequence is TGTGCCAGCAAACCGACAGGGACGTTATACGAGCAGTACTTC.

The CDR3 here is CATSRGAGVDEQYF. CDR3 nucleotides: TGTGCCACCAGCAGGGGAGCGGGAGTCGACGAGCAGTACTTC. The rearrangement joins TRBV15 to TRBJ2-7, with TRBD2 matching 8 bases. Germline trimming cut 3 bases from V and 5 bases from J; bases unmatched to any gene: 6. CDR3 length: 14 amino acids. The V gene's germline CDR1 is LNHNV and CDR2 YYDKDF (reference sequence).

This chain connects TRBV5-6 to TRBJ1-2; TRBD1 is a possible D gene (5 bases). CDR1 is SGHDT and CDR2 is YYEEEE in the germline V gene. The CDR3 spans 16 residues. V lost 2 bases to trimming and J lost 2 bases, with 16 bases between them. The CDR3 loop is CASSFGQTGPNYGYTF. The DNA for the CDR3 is TGTGCCAGCAGCTTCGGCCAGACGGGGCCGAACTATGGCTACACCTTC.

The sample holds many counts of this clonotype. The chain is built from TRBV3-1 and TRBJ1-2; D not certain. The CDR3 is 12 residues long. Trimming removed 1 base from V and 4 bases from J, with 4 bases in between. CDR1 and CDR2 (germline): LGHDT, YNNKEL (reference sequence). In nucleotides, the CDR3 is TGTGCCAGCAGCCAAGTGGGCTATGGCTACACCTTC. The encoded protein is CASSQVGYGYTF.